This record concerns one TCR beta chain sequence. Antigen specificity is unknown. The germline gives CDR1 MGHRA, CDR2 YSYEKL. V lost 3 bases and J lost 3; bases outside the gene matches: 5. CDR3 length: 14 amino acids. The authors split each subset's genomic DNA evenly across several immunoSEQ plates. The data were produced by immunoSEQ multiplex PCR, yet TCRdb's version contains in-frame clones alone and is incomplete. The sample holds about 800,000 clones; about 96% are singletons and the top ten take less than 0.3%. This entry is derived from a study of shared clonotypes between healthy human individuals. General observations from the study: The study's rarefaction showed incomplete sorted-subset sequencing despite large depth. Naive subsets usually exceeded memory subsets in estimated richness. Sampling involved blood alone; tissue repertoires likely differ.

Naive CD8 cells were CD45RO-negative, positively selected for CCR7, excluding terminally differentiated effector memory CD45RA+ cells. V gene TRBV4-1 combines with J gene TRBJ2-7, with 7 bases identical to TRBD2. The sequence derives from a man aged 25-45 years in good health. Material: naive CD8+ T cells sorted from blood. The CDR3 reads CASSQGGSGYEQYF. The CDR3 region has the DNA TGCGCCAGCAGCCAGGGCGGGAGTGGCTACGAGCAGTACTTC.